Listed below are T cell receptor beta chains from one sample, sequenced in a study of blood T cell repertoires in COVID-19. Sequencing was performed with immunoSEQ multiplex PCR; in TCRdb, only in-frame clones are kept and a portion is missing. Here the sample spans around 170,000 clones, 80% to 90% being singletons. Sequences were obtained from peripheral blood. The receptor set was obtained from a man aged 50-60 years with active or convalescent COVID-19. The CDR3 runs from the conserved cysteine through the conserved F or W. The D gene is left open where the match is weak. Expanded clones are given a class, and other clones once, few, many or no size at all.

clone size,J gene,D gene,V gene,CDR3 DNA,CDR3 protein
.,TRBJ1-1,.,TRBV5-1,TGCGCCAGCAGCTTGCAGGGGTGGACTGAAGCTTTCTTT,CASSLQGWTEAFF
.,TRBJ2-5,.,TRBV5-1,TGCGCCAGCAGCTTCACAGGGGGGGGAGAGACCCAGTACTTC,CASSFTGGGETQYF
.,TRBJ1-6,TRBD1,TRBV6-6,TGTGCCAGCAGTTACTTCCGGGACAGTAATTCACCCCTCCACTTT,CASSYFRDSNSPLHF
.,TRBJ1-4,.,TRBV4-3,TGCGCCAGCAGCCAAGGGCAGGGTAATGAAAAACTGTTTTTT,CASSQGQGNEKLFF
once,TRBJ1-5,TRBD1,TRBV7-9,TGTGCCAGCAGCTTAGGGATGGGGCAGGGGGTTCAGCCCCAGCATTTT,CASSLGMGQGVQPQHF
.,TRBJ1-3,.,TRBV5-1,TGCGCCAGCAGTGTGTCTTTCAGTGCTGGAAACACCATATATTTT,CASSVSFSAGNTIYF
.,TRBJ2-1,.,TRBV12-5,TGTGCTAGTGGTTTGACAGATTCCTACAATGAGCAGTTCTTC,CASGLTDSYNEQFF
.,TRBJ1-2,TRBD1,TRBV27,TGTGCCAGCAGGGAGACAGGGCTACGCTATGGCTACACCTTC,CASRETGLRYGYTF
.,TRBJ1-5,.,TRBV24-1,TGTGCCACCAGTGGAAAGGGGGGGGCTCAGCCCCAGCATTTT,CATSGKGGAQPQHF
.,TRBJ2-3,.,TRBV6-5,TGTGCCAGCAGTTACCCTAGCGAGGGGTTCACAGATACGCAGTATTTT,CASSYPSEGFTDTQYF
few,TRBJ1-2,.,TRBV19,TGTGCCAGTAGTATGGGGCAGAGCTATGGCTACACCTTC,CASSMGQSYGYTF
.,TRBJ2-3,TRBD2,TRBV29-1,TGCAGCGTTGACCTCCTTAGGACTAGCGACACAGATACGCAGTATTTT,CSVDLLRTSDTDTQYF
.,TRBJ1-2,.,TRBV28,TGTGCCAGCAGTTTATTGGACAGCCGGGGATATGGCTACACCTTC,CASSLLDSRGYGYTF
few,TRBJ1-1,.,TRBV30,TGTGCCTGGAGGGGGAGGGGGGACACTGAAGCTTTCTTT,CAWRGRGDTEAFF
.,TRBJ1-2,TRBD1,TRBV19,TGTGCCAGTAGTCGACAGGGAATTTCTAACTATGGCTACACCTTC,CASSRQGISNYGYTF
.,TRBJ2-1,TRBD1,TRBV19,TGTGCCAGTAGTATTGGGGACAGGGTTCCCTACAATGAGCAGTTCTTC,CASSIGDRVPYNEQFF
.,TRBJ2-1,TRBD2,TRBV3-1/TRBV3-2,TGTGCCAGCATGATGGGACTAGCGGGGAGGGATGAGCAGTTCTTC,CASMMGLAGRDEQFF
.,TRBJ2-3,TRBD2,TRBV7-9,TGTGCCAGCAGATTTGCTAGCGGGGACCCCACAGATACGCAGTATTTT,CASRFASGDPTDTQYF
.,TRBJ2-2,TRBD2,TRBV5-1,TGCGCCAGCAGCCCCCGGACTAGCGGGACTGACACCGGGGAGCTGTTTTTT,CASSPRTSGTDTGELFF
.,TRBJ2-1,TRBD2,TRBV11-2,TGTGCCAGCAGCATCGGGAGGGCCAATAGAGATGAGCAGTTCTTC,CASSIGRANRDEQFF
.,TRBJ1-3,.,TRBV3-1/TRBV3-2,TGTGCCAGCAGCCAAGGACAGTTTGGAAACACCATATATTTT,CASSQGQFGNTIYF
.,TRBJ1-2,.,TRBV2,TGTGCCAGCAGCGACTTTGGAGGGCCTAATAGCTATGGCTACACCTTC,CASSDFGGPNSYGYTF
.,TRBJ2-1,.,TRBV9,TGTGCCAGCAGCGCCTTAGACAGTAGCTCCTACAATGAGCAGTTCTTC,CASSALDSSSYNEQFF
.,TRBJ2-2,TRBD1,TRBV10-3,TGTGCCATCAGGTGGACAGGGGACACCGGGGAGCTGTTTTTT,CAIRWTGDTGELFF
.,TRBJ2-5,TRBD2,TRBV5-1,TGCGCCAGCAGCTTGGGGACTAGCGTCGTCCAAGAGACCCAGTACTTC,CASSLGTSVVQETQYF
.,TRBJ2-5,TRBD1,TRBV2,TGTGCCAGCAGTGGACAGGGGGCGCGGGAGACCCAGTACTTC,CASSGQGARETQYF
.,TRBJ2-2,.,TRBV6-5,TGTGCCAGCAGTTACTCAGGGGCCAACACCGGGGAGCTGTTTTTT,CASSYSGANTGELFF
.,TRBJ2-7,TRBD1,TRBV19,TGTGCCAGTAGTATCCGACAGGGCAGGAACCTGGGGACCTACGAGCAGTACTTC,CASSIRQGRNLGTYEQYF
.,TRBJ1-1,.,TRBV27,TGTGCCAGCAGTTTATCCCGGACAGCTCTAGACACTGAAGCTTTCTTT,CASSLSRTALDTEAFF
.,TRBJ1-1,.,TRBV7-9,TGTGCCAGCAGCTTCCACCAGGAAGCTTTCTTT,CASSFHQEAFF
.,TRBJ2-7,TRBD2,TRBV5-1,TGCGCCAGCGGCCCACTAGCGGGAGGCATGGGCGAGCAGTACTTC,CASGPLAGGMGEQYF
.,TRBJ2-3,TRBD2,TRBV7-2,TGTGCCAGCAGACCGGGACTAGCGGGGGGGCCAGATACGCAGTATTTT,CASRPGLAGGPDTQYF
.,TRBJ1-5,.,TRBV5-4,TGTGCCAGCAGTTACCCACATGTTCCGAATCAGCCCCAGCATTTT,CASSYPHVPNQPQHF
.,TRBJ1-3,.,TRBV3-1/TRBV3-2,TGTGCCAGCAGCCGGAGTAGCTCTGGAAACACCATATATTTT,CASSRSSSGNTIYF
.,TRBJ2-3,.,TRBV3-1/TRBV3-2,TGTGCCAGCAGCCCACTGGACGGGAGATTGACAGATACGCAGTATTTT,CASSPLDGRLTDTQYF
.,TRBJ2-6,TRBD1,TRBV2,TGTGCCAGCAGGCAGGGGGTAAGCTCTGGGGCCAACGTCCTGACTTTC,CASRQGVSSGANVLTF